Here is one T cell receptor beta chain with its context. By share, this clone ranks as large (0.1 to 1%). Its antigen target is currently unknown. Mismatch with germline at one junction end may stem from a read error. The CDR3 runs 13 residues from the cysteine to the phenylalanine. Only the CDR3 DNA stays, 39 bases, in frame from base 1. CDR1 and CDR2, looked up from the germline V gene (reference sequence), are SSHAT and FNYEAQ. This sample is part of a study of immune evolution from preneoplasia to lung adenocarcinoma (dated by TCRdb to about 2021). Context from the whole study: The study combined immune gene expression, TCR sequencing and multiplex immunofluorescence to profile immune contexture across lung adenocarcinoma precursors and invasive adenocarcinoma. The sample size depended on which specimens were available, not on a prior power calculation. Resected precursor lesions (AAH, AIS, MIA) and invasive adenocarcinomas were each compared against paired morphologically normal lung tissue. In total, the cohort included 50 or so patients with pulmonary nodules, all of whom underwent surgical resection. POLYSOLVER was used to infer Class I HLA alleles from exome data, while LOHHLA was used to detect allele-specific HLA loss. The study reported that more than 85 samples were used for TCR sequencing. The immune data were integrated with whole exome sequencing and methylation data from the same cohort of nodules. The TCR sequencing data were obtained from 51 patients. Overall study results and their limits: Top T cell clone frequencies were highest in normal lung and appeared to decrease progressively from AAH through AIS, MIA and invasive adenocarcinoma. Because all patients came from Japan and China, whether the findings apply to Western populations was uncertain. Clonality was highest in normal lung, while later-stage lesions appeared to have lower clonality but higher T cell density and diversity. The findings were based on association rather than direct causation, and larger cohorts with long-term follow-up and longitudinal biopsies were deemed needed.

Patients underwent resection in Japan or China between about 2013 and 2018. Two lung cancer pathologists independently reviewed H&E slides to confirm the histologic diagnosis of every case. FFPE tissue was used for DNA isolation with the AllPrep DNA/RNA FFPE Kit. The immunoSEQ hsTCRbeta Kit was used to sequence TCR beta CDR3 regions from DNA. The study's processing was this. TCR sequencing data were analysed with the ImmunoSEQ Analyzer. T cell clonality was defined as 1 minus Pielou's evenness computed on productive rearrangements. The inverse Simpson index, applied to productive templates, was used to measure T cell diversity. T cell density was expressed as TCR beta template counts normalized to usable DNA, with usable DNA estimated by amplifying and sequencing housekeeping genes. Two-sided Kruskal-Wallis tests were used to compare TCR metrics across histologic stages. TCRdb re-hosts the immuneACCESS table, in-frame sequences only. Its copies lack some clones; in the studies checked, an unresolved V gene accounts for under half of them, and the cause for the rest is not known. From that table come the V and J calls and clone size; the DNA was used to work out D and trimming. The sample profile shows approximately 3,000 clones; 87% of them were found once. The ten largest account for around 3.1% of the sample.

The source is a person aged 65-85 years with lung adenocarcinoma. The specimen sequenced was FFPE adjacent normal lung tissue. The sequence joins TRBV7-7 to TRBJ1-1; no D gene can be assigned with confidence. The CDR3: CASSLAENTEAFF. The nucleotides read TGTGCTAGCAGCTTAGCAGAGAACACTGAAGCTTTCTTT.